Listed below are T cell receptor beta chains from one sample, sequenced in a study of T cells expressing NK-cell markers. Reanalyzing the 5' RACE reads, TCRdb keeps one entry per CDR3 protein, without DNA. In total, the table holds some 150,000 distinct CDR3 sequences. The sequenced sample consisted of blood T cells: a sorted CD56 or NKG2C T cell subset, CD4+ or CD8+ T cells, or bulk PBMC T cells (not recorded which). These receptor sequences come from a woman between 45 and 65 years old in good health. The CDR3 runs from the conserved cysteine through the conserved F or W.

CDR3,V,J
CASSLRGSNEQFF,TRBV5-4,TRBJ2-1
CASSSEGGVLGDTQYF,TRBV5-6,TRBJ2-3
CASSTPWTGGKDTQYF,TRBV28,TRBJ2-3
CSVEVSREDSPLHF,TRBV29-1,TRBJ1-6
CASSPAGTSGRVDTQYF,TRBV27,TRBJ2-3
CASSLTGGEEKLFF,TRBV7-2,TRBJ1-4
CASSWTSGISTDTQYF,TRBV7-9,TRBJ2-3
CASSMNDAGLHETQYF,TRBV12-3/TRBV12-4,TRBJ2-5
CASSYSDRGDYEQFF,TRBV6-2/TRBV6-3,TRBJ2-1
CASSQSLAVGTDTQYF,TRBV4-1,TRBJ2-3
CASSYTGTGAYNEQFF,TRBV11-2,TRBJ2-1
CASSDDRPYTGELFF,TRBV5-5,TRBJ2-2
CASSLIPSHNEQFF,TRBV11-2,TRBJ2-1
CASSLRTARESQYF,TRBV7-9,TRBJ2-5
CASSPILADYTDTQYF,TRBV12-3/TRBV12-4,TRBJ2-3
CSVEGVRESYNYGYTF,TRBV29-1,TRBJ1-2
CASSPGRRGDYGYTF,TRBV7-9,TRBJ1-2
CASSFIQETQYF,TRBV7-9,TRBJ2-5
CASSLFSRTGVYGYTF,TRBV27,TRBJ1-2
CASSSGTGNSPLHF,TRBV27,TRBJ1-6
CASSHWTSGRLGADTQYF,TRBV11-2,TRBJ2-3
CATSSDYRLEANVLTF,TRBV15,TRBJ2-6
CASSLVDGRNYGYTF,TRBV5-1,TRBJ1-2
CASVGGAGNEQFF,TRBV6-2/TRBV6-3,TRBJ2-1
CASSLTSPANDQGNEQFF,TRBV5-1,TRBJ2-1